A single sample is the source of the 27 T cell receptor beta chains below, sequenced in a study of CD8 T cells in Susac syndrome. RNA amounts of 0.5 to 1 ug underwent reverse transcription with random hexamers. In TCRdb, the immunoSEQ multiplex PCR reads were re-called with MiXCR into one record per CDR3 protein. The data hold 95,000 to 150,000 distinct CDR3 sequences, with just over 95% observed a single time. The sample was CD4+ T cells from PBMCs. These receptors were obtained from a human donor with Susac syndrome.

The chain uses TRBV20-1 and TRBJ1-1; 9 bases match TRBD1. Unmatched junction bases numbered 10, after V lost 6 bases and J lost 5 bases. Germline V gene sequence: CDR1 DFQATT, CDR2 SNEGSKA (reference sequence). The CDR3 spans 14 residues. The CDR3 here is CSAQDRGRGTEAFF. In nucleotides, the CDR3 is TGCAGTGCCCAGGACAGGGGTAGAGGGACTGAAGCTTTCTTT.

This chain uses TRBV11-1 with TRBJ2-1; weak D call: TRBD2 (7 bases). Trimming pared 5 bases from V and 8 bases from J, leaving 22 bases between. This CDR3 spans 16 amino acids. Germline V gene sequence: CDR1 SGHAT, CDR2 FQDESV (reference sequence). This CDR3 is CASSRGGTGPYDEQFF. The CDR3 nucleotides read TGTGCCAGCAGCAGGGGGGGGACTGGACCCTATGATGAGCAGTTCTTC.

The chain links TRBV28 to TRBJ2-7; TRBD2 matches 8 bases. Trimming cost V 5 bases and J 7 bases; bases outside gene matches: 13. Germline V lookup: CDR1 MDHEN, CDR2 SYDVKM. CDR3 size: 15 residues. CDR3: CASSRTSGGVWEQYF. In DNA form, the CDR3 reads TGTGCCAGCAGTCGTACTAGCGGAGGAGTTTGGGAGCAGTACTTC.

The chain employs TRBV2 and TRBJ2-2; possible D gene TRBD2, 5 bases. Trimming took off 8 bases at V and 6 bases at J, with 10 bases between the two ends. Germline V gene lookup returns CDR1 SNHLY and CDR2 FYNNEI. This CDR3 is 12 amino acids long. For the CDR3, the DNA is TGTGCCAGCCACCTGGGAGCCGGGGAGCTGTTTTTT. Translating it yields CASHLGAGELFF.

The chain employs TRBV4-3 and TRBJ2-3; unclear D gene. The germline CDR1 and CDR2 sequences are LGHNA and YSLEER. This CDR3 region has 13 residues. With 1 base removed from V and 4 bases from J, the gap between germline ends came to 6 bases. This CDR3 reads CASSQAVADTQYF. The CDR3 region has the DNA TGCGCCAGCAGCCAAGCGGTAGCAGATACGCAGTATTTT.

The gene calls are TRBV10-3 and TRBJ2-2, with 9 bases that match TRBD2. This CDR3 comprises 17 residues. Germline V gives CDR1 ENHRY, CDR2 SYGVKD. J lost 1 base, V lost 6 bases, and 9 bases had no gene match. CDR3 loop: CAIRDFSGRVNTGELFF. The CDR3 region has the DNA TGTGCCATCAGGGACTTTAGCGGGAGAGTGAACACCGGGGAGCTGTTTTTT.

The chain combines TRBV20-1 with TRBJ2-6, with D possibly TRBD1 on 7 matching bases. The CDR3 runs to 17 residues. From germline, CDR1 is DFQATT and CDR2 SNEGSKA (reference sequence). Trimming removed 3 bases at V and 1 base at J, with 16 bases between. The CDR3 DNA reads TGCAGTGCTAGGGGGGGACAGCCCAAATCTGGGGCCAACGTCCTGACTTTC. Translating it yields CSARGGQPKSGANVLTF.

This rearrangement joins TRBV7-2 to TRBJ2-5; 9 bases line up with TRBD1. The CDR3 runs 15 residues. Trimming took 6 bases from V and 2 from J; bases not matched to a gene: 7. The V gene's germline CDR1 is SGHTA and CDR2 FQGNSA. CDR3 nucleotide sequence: TGTGCCAGCAGGGGGACAGGGAGGTGGCAAGAGACCCAGTACTTC. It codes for CASRGTGRWQETQYF.

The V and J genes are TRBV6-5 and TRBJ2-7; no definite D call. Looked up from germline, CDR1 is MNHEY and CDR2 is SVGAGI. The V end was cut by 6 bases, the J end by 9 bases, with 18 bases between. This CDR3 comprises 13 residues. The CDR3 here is CASSRISDGMQYF. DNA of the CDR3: TGTGCCAGCAGCCGGATTTCTGACGGCATGCAGTACTTC.

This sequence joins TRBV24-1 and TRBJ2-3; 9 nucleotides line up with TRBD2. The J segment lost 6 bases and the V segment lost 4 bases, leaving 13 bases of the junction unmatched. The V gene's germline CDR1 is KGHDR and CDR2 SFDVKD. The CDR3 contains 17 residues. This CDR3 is CATSDPSRAGGMDTQYF. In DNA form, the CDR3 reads TGTGCCACCAGTGACCCCAGTCGAGCGGGAGGCATGGATACGCAGTATTTT.

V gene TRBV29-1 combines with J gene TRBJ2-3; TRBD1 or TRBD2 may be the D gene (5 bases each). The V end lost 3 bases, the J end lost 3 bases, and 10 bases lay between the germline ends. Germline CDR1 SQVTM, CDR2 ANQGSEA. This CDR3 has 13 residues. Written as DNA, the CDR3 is TGCAGCGTTGAGGGGCGGGCTACAGATACGCAGTATTTT. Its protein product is CSVEGRATDTQYF.

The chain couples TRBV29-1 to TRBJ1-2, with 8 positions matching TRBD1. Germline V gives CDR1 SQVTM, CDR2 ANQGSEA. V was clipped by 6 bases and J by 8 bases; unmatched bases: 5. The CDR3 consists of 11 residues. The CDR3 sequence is CSVAGGGGYTF. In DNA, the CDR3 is TGCAGCGTCGCAGGGGGCGGGGGCTACACCTTC. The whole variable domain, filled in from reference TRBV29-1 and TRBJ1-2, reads SAVISQKPSRDICQRGTSLTIQCQVDSQVTMMFWYRQQPGQSLTLIATANQGSEATYESGFVIDKFPISRPNLTFSTLTVSNMSPEDSSIYLCSVAGGGGYTFGSGTRLTVV.

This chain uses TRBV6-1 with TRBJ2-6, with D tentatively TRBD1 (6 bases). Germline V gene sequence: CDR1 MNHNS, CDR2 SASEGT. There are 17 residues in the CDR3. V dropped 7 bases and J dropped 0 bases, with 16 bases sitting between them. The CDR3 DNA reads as TGTGCCAGCACCGAGGACAGCGTCCGCTCTGGGGCCAACGTCCTGACTTTC. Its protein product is CASTEDSVRSGANVLTF.

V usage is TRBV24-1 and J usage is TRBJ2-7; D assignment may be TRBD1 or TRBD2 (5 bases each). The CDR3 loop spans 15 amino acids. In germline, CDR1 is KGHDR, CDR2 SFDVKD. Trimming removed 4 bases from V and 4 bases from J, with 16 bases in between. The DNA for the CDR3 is TGTGCCACCAGTGACCTCGGGCCGAGGGGTTACGAGCAGTACTTC. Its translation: CATSDLGPRGYEQYF.

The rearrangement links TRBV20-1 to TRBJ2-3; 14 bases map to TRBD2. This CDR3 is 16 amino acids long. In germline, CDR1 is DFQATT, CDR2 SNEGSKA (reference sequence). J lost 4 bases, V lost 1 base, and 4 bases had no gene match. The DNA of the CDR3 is TGCAGTGCTAGAGGGACTAGCGGGAGGAGCGCAGATACGCAGTATTTT. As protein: CSARGTSGRSADTQYF.

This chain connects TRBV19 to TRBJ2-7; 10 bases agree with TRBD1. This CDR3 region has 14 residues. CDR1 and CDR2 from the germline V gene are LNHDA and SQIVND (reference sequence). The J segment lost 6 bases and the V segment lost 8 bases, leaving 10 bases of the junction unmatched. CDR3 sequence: CASGPGQGLFEQYF. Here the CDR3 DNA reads TGTGCCAGTGGACCGGGACAGGGGTTGTTCGAGCAGTACTTC.

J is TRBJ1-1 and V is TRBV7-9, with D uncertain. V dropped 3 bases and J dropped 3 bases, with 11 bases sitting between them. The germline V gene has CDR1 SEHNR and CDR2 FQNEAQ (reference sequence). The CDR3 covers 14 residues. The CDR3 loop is CASSFPFAYTEAFF. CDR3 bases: TGTGCCAGCAGCTTTCCTTTCGCGTACACTGAAGCTTTCTTT.

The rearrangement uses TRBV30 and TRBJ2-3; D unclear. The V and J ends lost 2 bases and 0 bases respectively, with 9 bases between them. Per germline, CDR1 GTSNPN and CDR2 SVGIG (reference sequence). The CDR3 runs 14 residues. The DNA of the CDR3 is TGTGCCTGGAGTCGAGGCGGAAGCACAGATACGCAGTATTTT. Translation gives CAWSRGGSTDTQYF.

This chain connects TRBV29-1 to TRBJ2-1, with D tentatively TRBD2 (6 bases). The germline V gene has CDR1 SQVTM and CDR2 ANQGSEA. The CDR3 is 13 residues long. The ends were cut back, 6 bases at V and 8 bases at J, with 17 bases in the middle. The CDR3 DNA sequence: TGCAGCGTCACTCCCACTAGCTCGGATGAGCAGTTCTTC. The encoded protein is CSVTPTSSDEQFF.

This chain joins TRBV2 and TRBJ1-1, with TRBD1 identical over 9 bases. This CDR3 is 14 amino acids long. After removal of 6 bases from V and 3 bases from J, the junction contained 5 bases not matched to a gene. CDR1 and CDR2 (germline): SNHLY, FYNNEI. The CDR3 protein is CASSRGQGHTEAFF. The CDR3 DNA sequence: TGTGCCAGCAGCCGAGGACAGGGGCACACTGAAGCTTTCTTT. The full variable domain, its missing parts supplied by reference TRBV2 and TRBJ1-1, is EPEVTQTPSHQVTQMGQEVILRCVPISNHLYFYWYRQILGQKVEFLVSFYNNEISEKSEIFDDQFSVERPDGSNFTLKIRSTKLEDSAMYFCASSRGQGHTEAFFGQGTRLTVV.

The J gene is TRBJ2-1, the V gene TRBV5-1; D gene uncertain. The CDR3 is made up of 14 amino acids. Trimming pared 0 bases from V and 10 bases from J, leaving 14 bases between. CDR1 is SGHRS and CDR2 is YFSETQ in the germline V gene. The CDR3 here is CASSLAGLGGEQFF. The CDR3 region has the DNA TGCGCCAGCAGCTTGGCCGGTCTCGGTGGGGAGCAGTTCTTC.

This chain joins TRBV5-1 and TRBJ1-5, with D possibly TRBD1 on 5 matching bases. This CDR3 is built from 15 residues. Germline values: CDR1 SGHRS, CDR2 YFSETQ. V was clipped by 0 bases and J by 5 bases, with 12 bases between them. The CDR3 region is CASSLGDHQYQPQHF. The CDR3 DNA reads TGCGCCAGCAGCTTGGGGGACCACCAGTATCAGCCCCAGCATTTT.

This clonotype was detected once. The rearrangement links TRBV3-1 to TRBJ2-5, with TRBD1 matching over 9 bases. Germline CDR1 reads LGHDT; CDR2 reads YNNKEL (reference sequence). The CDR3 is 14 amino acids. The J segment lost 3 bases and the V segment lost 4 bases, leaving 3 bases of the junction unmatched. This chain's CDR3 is CASSPWTGEETQYF. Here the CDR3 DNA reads TGTGCCAGCAGCCCGTGGACAGGGGAAGAGACCCAGTACTTC.

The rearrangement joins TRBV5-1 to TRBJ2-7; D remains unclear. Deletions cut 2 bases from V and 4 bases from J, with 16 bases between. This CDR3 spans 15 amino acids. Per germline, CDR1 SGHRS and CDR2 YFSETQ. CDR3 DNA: TGCGCCAGCAGCTTTCTCACCAGCCTGAGGTACGAGCAGTACTTC. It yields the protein CASSFLTSLRYEQYF.

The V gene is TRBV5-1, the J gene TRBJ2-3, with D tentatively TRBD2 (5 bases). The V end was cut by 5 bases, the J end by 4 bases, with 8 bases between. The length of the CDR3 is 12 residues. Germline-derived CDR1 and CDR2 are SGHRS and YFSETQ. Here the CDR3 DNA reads TGCGCCAGCAGGAATAGCGCAGATACGCAGTATTTT. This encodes CASRNSADTQYF. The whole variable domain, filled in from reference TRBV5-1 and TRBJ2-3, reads KAGVTQTPRYLIKTRGQQVTLSCSPISGHRSVSWYQQTPGQGLQFLFEYFSETQRNKGNFPGRFSGRQFSNSRSEMNVSTLELGDSALYLCASRNSADTQYFGPGTRLTVL.

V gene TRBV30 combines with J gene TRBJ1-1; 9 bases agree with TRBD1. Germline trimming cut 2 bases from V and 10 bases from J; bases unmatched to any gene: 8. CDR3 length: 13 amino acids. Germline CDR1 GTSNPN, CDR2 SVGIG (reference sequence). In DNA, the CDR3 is TGTGCCTGGAGTTACGACAGGGGGAGGGCAGCTTTCTTT. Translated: CAWSYDRGRAAFF.

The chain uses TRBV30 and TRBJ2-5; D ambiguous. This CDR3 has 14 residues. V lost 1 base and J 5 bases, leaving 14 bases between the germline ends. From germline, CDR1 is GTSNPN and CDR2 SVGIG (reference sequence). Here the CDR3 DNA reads TGTGCCTGGAGTGCTGGCCTTGGTGGGGAGACCCAGTACTTC. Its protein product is CAWSAGLGGETQYF.